The 11 T cell receptor beta chains in this list originate from one sample, sequenced in a study of neurological immune-mediated disorders. TCRdb processed the 5' RACE reads anew with MiXCR; each CDR3 protein has one entry. The sample has about 74,000 distinct CDR3 sequences, 4% to 6% seen once. The sample consisted of PBMCs. All receptors come from a man between 18 and 29 years old with multiple sclerosis.

This clonotype was recorded at least ten times. This chain links TRBV4-2 with TRBJ2-7; either TRBD1 or TRBD2 may supply D (5 bases each). The CDR3 loop spans 14 amino acids. Germline CDR1 reads LGHNA; CDR2 reads YNFKEQ. The ends were cut back, 5 bases at V and 2 bases at J, with 13 bases in the middle. CDR3 sequence (DNA): TGTGCCAGCAGCACCCGTCGGGACCCCTACGAGCAGTACTTC. Its protein is CASSTRRDPYEQYF.

This clonotype was detected many times. This sequence joins TRBV29-1 and TRBJ2-7; D perhaps matches TRBD1 (6 bases). This CDR3 is 13 amino acids long. Trimming pared 6 bases from V and 4 bases from J, leaving 16 bases between. The germline V gene has CDR1 SQVTM and CDR2 ANQGSEA. CDR3 residues: CSVEVVQGYEQYF. The CDR3 DNA is TGCAGCGTGGAGGTGGTCCAGGGGTACGAGCAGTACTTC.

The sample holds many counts of this clonotype. The chain uses TRBV5-1 and TRBJ2-7; the D gene is possibly TRBD2 (5 bases). V was clipped by 3 bases and J by 6 bases, with 13 bases between them. This CDR3 is built from 13 residues. CDR1 is SGHRS, CDR2 YFSETQ, per germline. CDR3 nucleotides: TGCGCCAGCAGCTCGCGAGGGCAAACCGAGCAGTACTTC. The encoded protein is CASSSRGQTEQYF.

J is TRBJ1-5 and V is TRBV15; D might be TRBD1 (5 bases). Trimming removed 0 bases from V and 6 bases from J, with 9 bases in between. Germline CDR1 is LNHNV and CDR2 is YYDKDF (reference sequence). The length of the CDR3 is 14 residues. The DNA for the CDR3 is TGTGCCACCAGCAGAGAAAAGGGGAGTCAGCCCCAGCATTTT. Encoded protein: CATSREKGSQPQHF.

This clonotype was counted ten times or more. The chain uses TRBV5-1 and TRBJ2-1; the match to TRBD2 covers 12 bases. Germline V gene lookup returns CDR1 SGHRS and CDR2 YFSETQ. This CDR3 has 17 residues. The J segment lost 0 bases and the V segment lost 5 bases, leaving 6 bases of the junction unmatched. CDR3 coding DNA: TGCGCCAGCAGTAGGACTAGCGGGACTAGCTCCTACAATGAGCAGTTCTTC. It translates to CASSRTSGTSSYNEQFF. Full variable domain (remainder filled in from reference TRBV5-1 and TRBJ2-1): KAGVTQTPRYLIKTRGQQVTLSCSPISGHRSVSWYQQTPGQGLQFLFEYFSETQRNKGNFPGRFSGRQFSNSRSEMNVSTLELGDSALYLCASSRTSGTSSYNEQFFGPGTRLTVL.

This clonotype was recorded many times. The rearrangement joins TRBV25-1 to TRBJ1-2, with D unresolved. Germline V CDR1 and CDR2: MGHDK, SYGVNS. Deletions cut 1 base from V and 8 bases from J, with 8 bases between. The CDR3 sequence is 12 residues long. The DNA of the CDR3 is TGTGCCAGCAGTGAATCCCCGGGGGGCTACACCTTC. It yields the protein CASSESPGGYTF.

As for this clonotype: Being one base from a much bigger clone, this may be a read error. The V and J genes are TRBV6-6 and TRBJ1-2; maybe TRBD1 (5 bases). CDR3 size: 13 residues. Germline values: CDR1 MNHNY, CDR2 SVGAGI (reference sequence). V dropped 5 bases and J dropped 2 bases, with 9 bases sitting between them. CDR3 DNA sequence: TGTGCCAGCAGTCAGGGAAAGAACTATGGCTACACCTTC. Its protein product is CASSQGKNYGYTF.

This clonotype was recorded many times. The chain joins TRBV11-2 to TRBJ2-1; D unresolved. There are 17 residues in the CDR3. CDR1 and CDR2 (germline): SGHAT, FQNNGV. V was shortened by 2 bases and J by 3 bases, with 17 bases between the two germline ends. CDR3 sequence reads: CASSLNPDWRDYNEQFF. In DNA form, the CDR3 reads TGTGCCAGCAGCTTAAATCCGGATTGGCGCGACTACAATGAGCAGTTCTTC. The entire variable domain, with the rest obtained from reference TRBV11-2 and TRBJ2-1, is as follows: EAGVAQSPRYKIIEKRQSVAFWCNPISGHATLYWYQQILGQGPKLLIQFQNNGVVDDSQLPKDRFSAERLKGVDSTLKIQPAKLEDSAVYLCASSLNPDWRDYNEQFFGPGTRLTVL.

There are many counts of this clonotype. V and J are TRBV4-3 and TRBJ2-6, with D uncertain. Germline V gene lookup returns CDR1 LGHNA and CDR2 YSLEER. V was cut by 0 bases and J by 3 bases, with 9 bases left in between. The CDR3 has 16 amino acids. The CDR3 protein is CASSQESAGGANVLTF. CDR3 bases: TGCGCCAGCAGCCAAGAATCGGCAGGTGGGGCCAACGTCCTGACTTTC.

This clonotype occurred many times. The chain employs TRBV5-1 and TRBJ1-1, with 7 bases aligning to TRBD1. The CDR3 loop spans 15 amino acids. The germline V gene has CDR1 SGHRS and CDR2 YFSETQ. After removal of 2 bases from V and 4 bases from J, the junction contained 8 bases not matched to a gene. CDR3 DNA: TGCGCCAGCAGCTTATCGAGGGGGCTCGGCACTGAAGCTTTCTTT. The encoded protein is CASSLSRGLGTEAFF.

This clonotype was seen ten or more times. V usage is TRBV7-9 and J usage is TRBJ2-1; TRBD1 aligns across 12 bases. The CDR3 runs to 15 residues. CDR1 SEHNR and CDR2 FQNEAQ come from the germline V gene (reference sequence). Unmatched junction bases numbered 4, after V lost 4 bases and J lost 6 bases. CDR3 nucleotide sequence: TGTGCCAGCAGCTGGGGACAGGGGGCTAGCAATGAGCAGTTCTTC. It codes for CASSWGQGASNEQFF. Looking up the rest from reference TRBV7-9 and TRBJ2-1 gives the full variable domain: DTGVSQNPRHKITKRGQNVTFRCDPISEHNRLYWYRQTLGQGPEFLTYFQNEAQLEKSRLLSDRFSAERPKGSFSTLEIQRTEQGDSAMYLCASSWGQGASNEQFFGPGTRLTVL.